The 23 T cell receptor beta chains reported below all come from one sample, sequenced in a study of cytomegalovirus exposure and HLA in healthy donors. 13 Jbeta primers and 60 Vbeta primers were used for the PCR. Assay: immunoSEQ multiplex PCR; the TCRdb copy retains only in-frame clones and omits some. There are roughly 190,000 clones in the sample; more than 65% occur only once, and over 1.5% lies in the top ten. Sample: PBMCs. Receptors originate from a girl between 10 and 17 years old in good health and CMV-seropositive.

The CDR3 DNA reads TGTGCCAGCAGAAGTGGTCCTTCATTCGACAGGGTACAAGAGACCCAGTACTTC. Amino acids: CASRSGPSFDRVQETQYF. This chain uses TRBV2 with TRBJ2-5, with 7 bases aligning to TRBD1. The V and J ends lost 6 bases and 2 bases, in that order; junction bases with no gene match: 18. Germline V CDR1 and CDR2: SNHLY, FYNNEI. This CDR3 is built from 18 residues.

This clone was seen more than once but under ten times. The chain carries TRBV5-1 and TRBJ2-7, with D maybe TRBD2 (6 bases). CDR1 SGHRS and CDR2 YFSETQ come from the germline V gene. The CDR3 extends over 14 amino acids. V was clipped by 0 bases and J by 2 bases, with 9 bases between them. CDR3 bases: TGCGCCAGCAGCTTGGTTGGCGGGACCTACGAGCAGTACTTC. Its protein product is CASSLVGGTYEQYF.

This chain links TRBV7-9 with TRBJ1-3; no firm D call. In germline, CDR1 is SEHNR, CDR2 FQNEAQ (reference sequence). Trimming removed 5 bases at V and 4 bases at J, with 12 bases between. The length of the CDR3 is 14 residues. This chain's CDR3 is CASSRGWEGNTIYF. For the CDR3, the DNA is TGTGCCAGCAGCCGGGGTTGGGAAGGAAACACCATATATTTT.

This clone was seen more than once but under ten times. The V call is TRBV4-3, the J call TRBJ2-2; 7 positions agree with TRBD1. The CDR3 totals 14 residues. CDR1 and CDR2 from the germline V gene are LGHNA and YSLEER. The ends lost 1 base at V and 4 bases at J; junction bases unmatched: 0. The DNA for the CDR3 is TGCGCCAGCAGCCAAGGGACAGGCACCGGGGAGCTGTTTTTT. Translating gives CASSQGTGTGELFF.

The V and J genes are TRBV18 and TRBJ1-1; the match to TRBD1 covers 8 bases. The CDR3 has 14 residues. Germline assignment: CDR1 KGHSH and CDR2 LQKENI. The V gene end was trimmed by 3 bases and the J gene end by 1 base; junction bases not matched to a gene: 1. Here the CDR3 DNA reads TGTGCCAGCTCACCGGGACAGGAGAACACTGAAGCTTTCTTT. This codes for CASSPGQENTEAFF. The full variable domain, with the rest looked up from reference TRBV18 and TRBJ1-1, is NAGVMQNPRHLVRRRGQEARLRCSPMKGHSHVYWYRQLPEEGLKFMVYLQKENIIDESGMPKERFSAEFPKEGPSILRIQQVVRGDSAAYFCASSPGQENTEAFFGQGTRLTVV.

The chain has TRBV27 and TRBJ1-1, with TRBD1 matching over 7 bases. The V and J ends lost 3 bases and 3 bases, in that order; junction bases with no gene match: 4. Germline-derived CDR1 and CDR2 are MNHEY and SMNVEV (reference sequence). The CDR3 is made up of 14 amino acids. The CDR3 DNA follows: TGTGCCAGCAGTTTTCAGGGGGACTACACTGAAGCTTTCTTT. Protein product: CASSFQGDYTEAFF.

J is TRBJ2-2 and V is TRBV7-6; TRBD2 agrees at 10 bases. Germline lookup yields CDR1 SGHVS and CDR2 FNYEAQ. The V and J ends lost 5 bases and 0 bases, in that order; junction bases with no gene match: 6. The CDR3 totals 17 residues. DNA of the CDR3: TGTGCCAGCAGCCAGTCCCTAGCGGGAGCGAACACCGGGGAGCTGTTTTTT. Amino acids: CASSQSLAGANTGELFF.

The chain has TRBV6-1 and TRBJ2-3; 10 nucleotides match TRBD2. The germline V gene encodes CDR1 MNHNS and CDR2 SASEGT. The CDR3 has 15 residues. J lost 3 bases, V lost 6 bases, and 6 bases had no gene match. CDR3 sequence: CASSVTSGSTDTQYF. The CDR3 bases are TGTGCCAGCAGCGTGACTAGCGGGTCTACAGATACGCAGTATTTT.

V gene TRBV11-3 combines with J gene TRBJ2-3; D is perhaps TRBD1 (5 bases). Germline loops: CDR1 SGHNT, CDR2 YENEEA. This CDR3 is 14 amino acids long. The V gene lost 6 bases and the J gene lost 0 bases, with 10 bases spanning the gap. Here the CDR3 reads CASRGAPSTDTQYF. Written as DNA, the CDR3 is TGTGCCAGCAGAGGGGCTCCTAGCACAGATACGCAGTATTTT.

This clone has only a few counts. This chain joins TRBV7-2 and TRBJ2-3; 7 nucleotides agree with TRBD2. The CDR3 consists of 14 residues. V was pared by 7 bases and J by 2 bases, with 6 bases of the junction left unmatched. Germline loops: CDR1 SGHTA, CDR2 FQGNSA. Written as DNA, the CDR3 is TGTGCCAGCACCGGCGGGGGATTCACAGATACGCAGTATTTT. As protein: CASTGGGFTDTQYF.

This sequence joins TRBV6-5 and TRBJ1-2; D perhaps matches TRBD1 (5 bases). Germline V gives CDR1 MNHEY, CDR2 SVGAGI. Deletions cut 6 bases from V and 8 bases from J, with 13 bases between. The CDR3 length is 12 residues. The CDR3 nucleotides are TGTGCCAGCAGCCTAACTCAGGGCGGCTACACCTTC. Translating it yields CASSLTQGGYTF.

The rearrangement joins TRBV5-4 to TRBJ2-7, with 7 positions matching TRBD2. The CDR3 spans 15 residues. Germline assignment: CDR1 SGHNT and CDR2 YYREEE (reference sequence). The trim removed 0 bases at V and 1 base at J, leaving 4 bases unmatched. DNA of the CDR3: TGTGCCAGCAGCTTGGCGGGCGGGGGTTCCTACGAGCAGTACTTC. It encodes CASSLAGGGSYEQYF.

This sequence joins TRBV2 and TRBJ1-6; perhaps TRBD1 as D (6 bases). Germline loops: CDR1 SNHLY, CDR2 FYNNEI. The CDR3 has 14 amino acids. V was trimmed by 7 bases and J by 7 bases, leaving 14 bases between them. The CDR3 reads CASTTDRTNSPLHF. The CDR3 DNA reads TGTGCCAGCACAACCGACAGGACCAATTCACCCCTCCACTTT.

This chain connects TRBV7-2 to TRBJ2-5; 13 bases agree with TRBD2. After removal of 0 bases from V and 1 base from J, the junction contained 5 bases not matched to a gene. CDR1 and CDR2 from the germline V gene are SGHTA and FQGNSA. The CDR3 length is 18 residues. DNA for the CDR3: TGTGCCAGCAGCTTAGCGACTAGCGGGGGGCCTACCCAAGAGACCCAGTACTTC. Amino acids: CASSLATSGGPTQETQYF.

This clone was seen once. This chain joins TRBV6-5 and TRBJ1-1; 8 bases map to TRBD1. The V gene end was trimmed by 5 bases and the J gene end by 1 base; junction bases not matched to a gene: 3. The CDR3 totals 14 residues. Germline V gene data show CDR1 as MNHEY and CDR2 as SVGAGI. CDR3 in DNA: TGTGCCAGCAGTCGCGACAGGGGGAACACTGAAGCTTTCTTT. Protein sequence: CASSRDRGNTEAFF.

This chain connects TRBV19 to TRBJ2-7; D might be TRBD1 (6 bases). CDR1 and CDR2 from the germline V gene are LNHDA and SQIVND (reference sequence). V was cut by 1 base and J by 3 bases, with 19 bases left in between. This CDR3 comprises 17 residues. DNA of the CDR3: TGTGCCAGTAGTATAGTGGCCGGGACAAGGAGTATCTACGAGCAGTACTTC. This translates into CASSIVAGTRSIYEQYF.

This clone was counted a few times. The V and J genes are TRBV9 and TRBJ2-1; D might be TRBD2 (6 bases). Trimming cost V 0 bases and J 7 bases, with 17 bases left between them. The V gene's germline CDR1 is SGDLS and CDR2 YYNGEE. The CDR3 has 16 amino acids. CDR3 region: CASSVDVGGAGNEQFF. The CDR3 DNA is TGTGCCAGCAGCGTAGATGTCGGAGGGGCCGGGAATGAGCAGTTCTTC.

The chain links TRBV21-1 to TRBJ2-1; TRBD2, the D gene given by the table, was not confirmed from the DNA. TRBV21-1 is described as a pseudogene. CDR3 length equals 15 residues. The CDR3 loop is CASSKLAGGYNEQFF. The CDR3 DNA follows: TGTGCCAGCAGCAAACTAGCGGGGGGCTACAATGAGCAGTTCTTC.

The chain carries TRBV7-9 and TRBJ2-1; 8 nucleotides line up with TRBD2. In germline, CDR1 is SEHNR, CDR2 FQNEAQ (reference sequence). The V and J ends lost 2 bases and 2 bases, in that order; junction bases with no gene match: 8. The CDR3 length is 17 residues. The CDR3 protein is CASSLSQPGLAYNEQFF. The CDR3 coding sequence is TGTGCCAGCAGCTTATCACAACCGGGACTAGCCTACAATGAGCAGTTCTTC. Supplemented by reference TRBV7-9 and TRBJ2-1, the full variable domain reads DTGVSQNPRHKITKRGQNVTFRCDPISEHNRLYWYRQTLGQGPEFLTYFQNEAQLEKSRLLSDRFSAERPKGSFSTLEIQRTEQGDSAMYLCASSLSQPGLAYNEQFFGPGTRLTVL.

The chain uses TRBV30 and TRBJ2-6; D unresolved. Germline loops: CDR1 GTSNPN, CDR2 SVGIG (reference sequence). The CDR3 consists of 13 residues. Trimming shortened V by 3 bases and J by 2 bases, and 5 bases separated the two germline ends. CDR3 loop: CAWRSPGANVLTF. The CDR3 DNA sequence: TGTGCCTGGAGGTCTCCTGGGGCCAACGTCCTGACTTTC.

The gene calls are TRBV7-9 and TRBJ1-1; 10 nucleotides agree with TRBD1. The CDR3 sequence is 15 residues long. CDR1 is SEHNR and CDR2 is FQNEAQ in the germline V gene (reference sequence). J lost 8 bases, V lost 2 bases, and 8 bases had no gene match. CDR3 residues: CASSLPVTGGAEAFF. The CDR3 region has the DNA TGTGCCAGCAGCTTACCCGTGACAGGGGGCGCGGAAGCTTTCTTT.

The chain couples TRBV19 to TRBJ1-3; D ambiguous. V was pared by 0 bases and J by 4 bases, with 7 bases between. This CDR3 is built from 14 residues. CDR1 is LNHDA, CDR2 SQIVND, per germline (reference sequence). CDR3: CASSIDNKGNTIYF. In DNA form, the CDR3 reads TGTGCCAGTAGTATAGATAACAAAGGAAACACCATATATTTT.

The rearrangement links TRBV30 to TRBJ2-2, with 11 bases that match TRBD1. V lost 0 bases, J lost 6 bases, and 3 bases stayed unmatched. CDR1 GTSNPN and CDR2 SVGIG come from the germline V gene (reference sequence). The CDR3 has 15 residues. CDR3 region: CAWSVLGQGAGELFF. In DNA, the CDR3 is TGTGCCTGGAGTGTGCTGGGACAGGGGGCCGGGGAGCTGTTTTTT.